This T cell receptor beta chain was sequenced in a study of cytomegalovirus exposure and HLA in healthy donors. The length of the CDR3 is 15 residues. Germline assignment: CDR1 SGHTA and CDR2 FQGNSA. After removal of 1 base from V and 4 bases from J, the junction contained 3 bases not matched to a gene. All donors participated as healthy donors of bone marrow. The PCR used 60 Vbeta and 13 Jbeta primers. Using immunoSEQ multiplex PCR, the repertoire was profiled, and TCRdb retains in-frame clones only, with some absent. Here the sample spans roughly 220,000 clones, 60% to 80% being singletons. The sequence derives from a woman under 40 in good health and CMV-seronegative. V usage is TRBV7-2 and J usage is TRBJ2-3; 9 bases match TRBD2. Sequencing was carried out using PBMCs. CDR3 protein: CASSLVGGRADTQYF. CDR3 coding DNA: TGTGCCAGCAGCTTAGTCGGCGGGAGGGCAGATACGCAGTATTTT.